Listed below are T cell receptor beta chains from one sample, sequenced in a study of T cell repertoires and HLA-DP antigens. The method was immunoSEQ multiplex PCR; TCRdb's version includes in-frame clones alone and lacks a portion of them. Here the sample spans about 110,000 clones, 92% being singletons. Their recognized antigens are unknown. Sequencing was performed on CD4+ T cells from PBMCs. The receptors derive from a woman between 18 and 29 years old in good health and CMV-seronegative. Both conserved end residues are part of each CDR3. D genes are given only for firm matches. Some rows have no size entry. The others give once, few or many, or a class for an expanded clone.

J gene	V gene	D gene	clone size	CDR3 DNA	CDR3 protein
TRBJ2-7	TRBV5-4	TRBD1	NA	TGTGCCAGCAGCTTGACCGGGACAGACCCCTACGAGCAGTACTTC	CASSLTGTDPYEQYF
TRBJ2-7	TRBV5-1	TRBD1	NA	TGCGCCAGCAGCTTGGCCCCCGGACAGGGTAACTATGGGCCGTACTTC	CASSLAPGQGNYGPYF
TRBJ2-1	TRBV10-2	TRBD2	NA	TGCGCCAGCAGTGAGCAAAGACTAGCGTGGAATGAGCAGTTCTTC	CASSEQRLAWNEQFF
TRBJ2-1	TRBV28	TRBD1	NA	TGTGCCAGCAGTTCCCTACGGACAGGGGGCCGCAATGAGCAGTTCTTC	CASSSLRTGGRNEQFF
TRBJ1-2	TRBV6-1	NA	NA	TGTGCCAGCAGTGAACGGCTCTTTCCTGACTATGGCTACACCTTC	CASSERLFPDYGYTF
TRBJ2-3	TRBV2	TRBD2	NA	TGTGCCAGCAGTAAAGAGACTAGCGGGAGCACAGATACGCAGTATTTT	CASSKETSGSTDTQYF
TRBJ1-4	TRBV25-1	NA	NA	TGTGCCAGCAGTGAAGGGGATCTGGGGTACGAAAAACTGTTTTTT	CASSEGDLGYEKLFF
TRBJ1-3	TRBV11-2	TRBD1	NA	TGTGCCAGCAGCTTAGGGGAACAGGGGGCATACTCTGGAAACACCATATATTTT	CASSLGEQGAYSGNTIYF
TRBJ1-1	TRBV7-2	NA	NA	TGTGCCAGCAGCTTAATGGGATCCACTGAAGCTTTCTTT	CASSLMGSTEAFF
TRBJ2-7	TRBV7-2	TRBD1	NA	TGTGCCAGCAGTTGGGGACAGATGATATACGAGCAGTACTTC	CASSWGQMIYEQYF
TRBJ1-4	TRBV27	NA	NA	TGTGCCAGCAGTTTATCGTGGGGGGATAATGAAAAACTGTTTTTT	CASSLSWGDNEKLFF
TRBJ2-1	TRBV7-3	TRBD1	NA	TGTGCCAGCAGCTTACTCGGGACAGGGGGCTATGGTGAGCAGTTCTTC	CASSLLGTGGYGEQFF
TRBJ2-5	TRBV28	NA	NA	TGTGCCAGCAGTGGGGAACGGGTAGCGGACCTACCCAGGAAGACCCAGTACTTC	CASSGERVADLPRKTQYF
TRBJ2-7	TRBV18	TRBD1	NA	TGTGCCAGCTCACTCCTGGACAGGGGATACGAGCAGTACTTC	CASSLLDRGYEQYF
TRBJ2-5	TRBV28	NA	NA	TGTGCCAGCAGCGGACTGCCGGTTGCCTCAGAGACCCAGTACTTC	CASSGLPVASETQYF
TRBJ2-3	TRBV28	NA	once	TGTGCCACAAAGAGCCGAGATACGCAGTATTTT	CATKSRDTQYF
TRBJ1-5	TRBV19	TRBD1	NA	TGTGCCAGTAAGGATGCAGGGGGTTACGGTCAGCCCCAGCATTTT	CASKDAGGYGQPQHF
TRBJ2-1	TRBV11-2	NA	NA	TGTGCCAGCAGCACCGGACAGTCTAGGGTATACAATGAGCAGTTCTTC	CASSTGQSRVYNEQFF
TRBJ1-1	TRBV7-3	TRBD1	NA	TGTGCCAGCAGCCCCGGACAGGGAAAACTCATGAACACTGAAGCTTTCTTT	CASSPGQGKLMNTEAFF
TRBJ1-1	TRBV27	TRBD1	NA	TGTGCCAGCAGCCCCGCCCGGTTTAGGGACAGTAGGGACACTGAAGCTTTCTTT	CASSPARFRDSRDTEAFF
TRBJ2-1	TRBV6-6	TRBD2	NA	TGTGCCAGCAGTAAAGCGGGAGCTGAGCAGTTCTTC	CASSKAGAEQFF
TRBJ1-2	TRBV18	NA	NA	TGTGCCAGCTCCCCGGGACTCTCTAACTATGGCTACACCTTC	CASSPGLSNYGYTF
TRBJ2-2	TRBV28	NA	once	TGTGCCACCAAGGGTTGGCAGCTGAACACCGGGGAGCTGTTTTTT	CATKGWQLNTGELFF
TRBJ1-5	TRBV19	TRBD1	NA	TGTGCCAGTAGTATGTGGGGGACAGGGGTGTTCAATCAGCCCCAGCATTTT	CASSMWGTGVFNQPQHF
TRBJ2-2	TRBV27	TRBD1	NA	TGTGCCAGCAGTTTGACAGGGGCCGGGGAGCTGTTTTTT	CASSLTGAGELFF
TRBJ2-5	TRBV29-1	NA	NA	TGCAGCGTTGAAGAGAGGACCCAGTACTTC	CSVEERTQYF
TRBJ2-3	TRBV5-1	TRBD1	once	TGCGCCAGCAGCTTGGGGACAGGCGGCGGCACAGATACGCAGTATTTT	CASSLGTGGGTDTQYF
TRBJ1-2	TRBV9	TRBD1	NA	TGTGCCAGCAGCCCGACAGGGAGCAGTGGCTACACCTTC	CASSPTGSSGYTF
TRBJ1-2	TRBV15	NA	NA	TGTGCCACCAGCAGAGATTTAACAGGAGGGAGCTATGGCTACACCTTC	CATSRDLTGGSYGYTF
TRBJ2-1	TRBV4-3	TRBD2	NA	TGCGCCAGCAGCCAAGATTTTCCCGGGACTAGCGGGAGCTCCTACAATGAGCAGTTCTTC	CASSQDFPGTSGSSYNEQFF
TRBJ1-1	TRBV6-5	NA	NA	TGTGCCAGCAGTTACGCCGGGTCTCCTATTTCTGAAGCTTTCTTT	CASSYAGSPISEAFF
TRBJ2-5	TRBV25-1	NA	NA	TGTGCCTCTGAGCTCCAAGAGACCCAGTACTTC	CASELQETQYF
TRBJ2-2	TRBV2	TRBD1	once	TGTGCCAGCGTACGGGACAGGGACTCCGGGGAGCTGTTTTTT	CASVRDRDSGELFF
TRBJ2-5	TRBV6-4	NA	NA	TGTGCCAAGGGGAGGAAGACCCAGTACTTC	CAKGRKTQYF
TRBJ2-2	TRBV13	NA	NA	TGTGCCAGCAGCTTAGAGGCCGGGGTTAGCACCGGGGAGCTGTTTTTT	CASSLEAGVSTGELFF
TRBJ2-7	TRBV28	NA	NA	TGTGCCAGCAGTTCCCCCGGGTACGAGCAGTACTTC	CASSSPGYEQYF
TRBJ2-3	TRBV5-1	TRBD1	NA	TGCGCCAGCAGCAGATTACCGGGACAGGGGCCCCCAGATACGCAGTATTTT	CASSRLPGQGPPDTQYF
TRBJ2-3	TRBV9	TRBD2	NA	TGTGCCAGCAGCGGCTCCCGGGACTATAGCACAGATACGCAGTATTTT	CASSGSRDYSTDTQYF
TRBJ2-2	TRBV10-1	NA	NA	TGCGCCAGCAGTTCAAGGGGGGCGAGCACCGGGGAGCTGTTTTTT	CASSSRGASTGELFF
TRBJ1-2	TRBV2	NA	NA	TGTGCCAGCCACCCAGGAGGGCATAACTATGGCTACACCTTC	CASHPGGHNYGYTF
TRBJ1-2	TRBV6-1	NA	NA	TGTGCCAGCAGAGTCCCGGGGTCCGATGGCTACACCTTC	CASRVPGSDGYTF
TRBJ1-1	TRBV6-5	NA	NA	TGTGCCAGCAGTCCATACAGTTCGCGGACTGAAGCTTTCTTT	CASSPYSSRTEAFF
TRBJ2-1	TRBV5-1	NA	NA	TGCGCCAGCAGCTTGGAGGGGACCCCTTACAATGAGCAGTTCTTC	CASSLEGTPYNEQFF